Below, one T cell receptor (beta chain) is given with its context. What it recognizes is unknown. Germline loops: CDR1 LNHNV, CDR2 YYDKDF (reference sequence). CDR3 length: 15 residues. The J segment lost 7 bases and the V segment lost 1 base, leaving 5 bases of the junction unmatched. Produced via immunoSEQ multiplex PCR; TCRdb's table is partial and in-frame only. The top ten clones hold around 0.73% of a sample with approximately 100,000 clones, around 92% of them seen once. The data stem from a study of siplizumab effects on memory and regulatory T cells. General study findings and limits: The naive T cell population seemed more diverse than memory cells and seemed a major contributor to the alloresponse. A minor fraction of alloreactive clones, and no more, mapped to unstimulated subsets. Mappable alloreactive CD4+ clones averaged 68.8% Treg-derived with siplizumab versus approximately 25% in controls.

The receptor was derived from a human donor in good health. This chain links TRBV15 with TRBJ1-2, with TRBD1 matching 11 bases. The specimen was Tregs sorted from blood. This CDR3 is CATSRVLGQGGGYTF. The CDR3 DNA reads TGTGCCACCAGCAGAGTCCTGGGACAGGGGGGTGGCTACACCTTC. Variable domain in full (rest from reference TRBV15 and TRBJ1-2): DAMVIQNPRYQVTQFGKPVTLSCSQTLNHNVMYWYQQKSSQAPKLLFHYYDKDFNNEADTPDNFQSRRPNTSFCFLDIRSPGLGDTAMYLCATSRVLGQGGGYTFGSGTRLTVV.